This T cell receptor (beta chain) was profiled in a study of blood T cells in healthy people across ages. A second PCR of 7 to 11 cycles used a sample-barcoded 5' primer and a J-beta primer mix. TCRdb used MiXCR to reprocess the 5' RACE reads, holding one entry per CDR3 protein. The repertoire consists of fewer than 1.5 million distinct CDR3 sequences, with 42% occurring once and the leading ten covering roughly 7.7%. This CDR3 is built from 14 residues. Trimming took 11 bases from V and 11 from J; bases not matched to a gene: 18. Germline CDR1 and CDR2: SEHNR and FQNEAQ (reference sequence). A single count supports this clonotype.

This clonotype was sampled from a woman between 18 and 29 years old in good health. Sequencing was done on a sample of blood. The rearrangement joins TRBV7-9 to TRBJ2-5; 9 bases are a match to TRBD2. CDR3 DNA: TGTGCCTTAGCACCGGGACTAGCAATGGATGAGCAGTACTTC. It codes for CALAPGLAMDEQYF.